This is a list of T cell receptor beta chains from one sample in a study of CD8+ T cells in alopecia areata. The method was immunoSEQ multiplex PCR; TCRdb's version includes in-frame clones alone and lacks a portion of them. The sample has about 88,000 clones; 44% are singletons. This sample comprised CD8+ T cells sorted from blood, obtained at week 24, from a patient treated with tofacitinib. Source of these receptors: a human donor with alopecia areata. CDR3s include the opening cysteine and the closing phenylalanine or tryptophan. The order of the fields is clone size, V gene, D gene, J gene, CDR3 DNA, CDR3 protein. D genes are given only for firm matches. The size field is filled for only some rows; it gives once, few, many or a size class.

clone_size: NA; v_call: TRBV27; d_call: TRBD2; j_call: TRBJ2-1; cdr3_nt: TGTGCCAGCAGTTTATCGGCCAGCGGGAGTTTGAATGAGCAGTTCTTC; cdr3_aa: CASSLSASGSLNEQFF
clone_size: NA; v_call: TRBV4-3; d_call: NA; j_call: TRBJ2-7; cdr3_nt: TGCGCCAGCAGCCAAGGAAAACACATCACCTACGAGCAGTACTTC; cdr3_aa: CASSQGKHITYEQYF
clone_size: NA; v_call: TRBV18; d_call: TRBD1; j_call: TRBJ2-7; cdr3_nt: TGTGCCAGCACCTCCGGGACAGAGTACTACGAGCAGTACTTC; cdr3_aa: CASTSGTEYYEQYF
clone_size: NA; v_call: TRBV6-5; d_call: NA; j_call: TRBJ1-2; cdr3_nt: TGTGCCAGCAGTTTCCGGGCCTCCGGGGGCTACACCTTC; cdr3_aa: CASSFRASGGYTF
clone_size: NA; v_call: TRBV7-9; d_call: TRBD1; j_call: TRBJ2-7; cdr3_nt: TGTGCCAGCAGCCCCGGACAGGGTGGATACGAGCAGTACTTC; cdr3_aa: CASSPGQGGYEQYF
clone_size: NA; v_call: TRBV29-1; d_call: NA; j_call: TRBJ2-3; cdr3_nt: TGCAGCGTTCAGACCGGGTCGGATACGCAGTATTTT; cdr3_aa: CSVQTGSDTQYF
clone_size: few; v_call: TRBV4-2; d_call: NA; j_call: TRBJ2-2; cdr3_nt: TGTGCCAGCAGCCAAAGGGATGGGGGCCTGAACACCGGGGAGCTGTTTTTT; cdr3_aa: CASSQRDGGLNTGELFF
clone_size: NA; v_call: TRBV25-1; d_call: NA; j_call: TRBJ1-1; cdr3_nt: TGTGCCAGCAGTTCTGGAGGGGTGACTGAAGCTTTCTTT; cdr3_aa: CASSSGGVTEAFF
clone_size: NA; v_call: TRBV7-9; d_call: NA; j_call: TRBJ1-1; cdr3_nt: TGTGCCAGCAGCCCGTCAACTGAAGCTTTCTTT; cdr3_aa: CASSPSTEAFF
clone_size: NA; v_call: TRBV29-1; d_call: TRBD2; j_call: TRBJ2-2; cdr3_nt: TGCAGCGCACGACTAGCGGGGGAGGCCGGGGAGCTGTTTTTT; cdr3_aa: CSARLAGEAGELFF
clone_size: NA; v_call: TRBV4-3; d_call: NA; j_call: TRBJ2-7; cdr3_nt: TGCGCCAGCAGCCAAAGTGGGCAGGGGTTGGACGAGCAGTACTTC; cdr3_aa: CASSQSGQGLDEQYF
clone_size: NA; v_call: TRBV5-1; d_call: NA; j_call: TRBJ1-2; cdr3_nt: TGCGCCCTCCTGGTCTTGGGCTATGGCTACACCTTC; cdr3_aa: CALLVLGYGYTF
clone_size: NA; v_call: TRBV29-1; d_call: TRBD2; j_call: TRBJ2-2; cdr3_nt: TGCAGCGTTGAAGATGGGGACTACTCCACCGGGGAGCTGTTTTTT; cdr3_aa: CSVEDGDYSTGELFF
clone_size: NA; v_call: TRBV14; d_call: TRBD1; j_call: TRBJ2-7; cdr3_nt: TGTGCCAGCAGCCAAGAGCCCAGGGGGGAGCAGTACTTC; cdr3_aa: CASSQEPRGEQYF
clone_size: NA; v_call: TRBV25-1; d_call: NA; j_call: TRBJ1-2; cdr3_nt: TGTGCCAGCAGTGAATATCCCAGGGGTAGCGGCTACACCTTC; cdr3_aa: CASSEYPRGSGYTF
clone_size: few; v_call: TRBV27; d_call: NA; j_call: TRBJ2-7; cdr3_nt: TGTGCCAGCAGTGTTGGGACGGGTTCCTACGAGCAGTACTTC; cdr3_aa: CASSVGTGSYEQYF
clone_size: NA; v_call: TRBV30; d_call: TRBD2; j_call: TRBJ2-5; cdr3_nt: TGTGCCTGGAGGGGTCCCTTCAATAGCGGGGAGAGGGAGACCCAGTACTTC; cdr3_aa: CAWRGPFNSGERETQYF
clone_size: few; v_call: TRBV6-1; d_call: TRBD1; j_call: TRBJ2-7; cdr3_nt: TGTGCCAGCAGTGAAGGTACAGGGGGCTCCGACGAGCAGTACTTC; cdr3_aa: CASSEGTGGSDEQYF
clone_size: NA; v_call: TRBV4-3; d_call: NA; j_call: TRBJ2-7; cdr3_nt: TGCGCCAGCAGCCAAGATAGCCGGACGGGATTATACGAGCAGTACTTC; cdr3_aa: CASSQDSRTGLYEQYF
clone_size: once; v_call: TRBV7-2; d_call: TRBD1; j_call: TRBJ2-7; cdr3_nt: TGTGCCAGCAGCTCCTTAGACAGGGCCCTTACCTACGAGCAGTACTTC; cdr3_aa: CASSSLDRALTYEQYF
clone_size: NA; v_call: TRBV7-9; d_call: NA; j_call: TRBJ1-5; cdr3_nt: TGTGCCAGCAGCCTAGGGAATCAGCCCCAGCATTTT; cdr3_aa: CASSLGNQPQHF
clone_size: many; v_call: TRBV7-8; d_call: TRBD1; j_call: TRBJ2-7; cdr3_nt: TGTGCCAGCAGCCAGAGACAGGGTACATTCAACGAGCAGTACTTC; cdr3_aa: CASSQRQGTFNEQYF
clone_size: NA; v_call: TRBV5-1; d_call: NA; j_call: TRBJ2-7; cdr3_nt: TGCGCCAGCAGCTCTGGGACCGTATCGCCCAACGAGCAGTACTTC; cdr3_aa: CASSSGTVSPNEQYF
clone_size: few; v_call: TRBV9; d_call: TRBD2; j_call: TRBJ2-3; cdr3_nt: TGTGCCAGCAGCGTAGGCGGGAGGGCTAGCACAGATACGCAGTATTTT; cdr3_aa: CASSVGGRASTDTQYF
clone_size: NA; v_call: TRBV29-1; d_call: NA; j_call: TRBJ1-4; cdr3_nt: TGCAGCGTCTTCTGGGGACACAGTAATGAAAAACTGTTTTTT; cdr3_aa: CSVFWGHSNEKLFF
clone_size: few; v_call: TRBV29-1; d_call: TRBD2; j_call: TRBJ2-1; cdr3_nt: TGCAGCGCACCCCGGGGGGAGTGGCTGAATGAGCAGTTCTTC; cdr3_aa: CSAPRGEWLNEQFF
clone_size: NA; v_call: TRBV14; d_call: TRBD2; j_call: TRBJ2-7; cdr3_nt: TGTGCCAGCAGCCAAGATGAGGCCGCGGGAGGCGACGAGCAGTACTTC; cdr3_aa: CASSQDEAAGGDEQYF
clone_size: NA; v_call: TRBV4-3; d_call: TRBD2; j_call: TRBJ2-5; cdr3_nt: TGCGCCAGCAGCCACGCAGGTGCGGGAGGACAAGAGACCCAGTACTTC; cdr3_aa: CASSHAGAGGQETQYF
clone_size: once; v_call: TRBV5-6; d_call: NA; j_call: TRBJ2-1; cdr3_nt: TGTGCCAGCAGCTTGGAAAAGTGGGAGGCGTCCTACAATGAGCAGTTCTTC; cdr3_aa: CASSLEKWEASYNEQFF